What follows is one T cell receptor beta chain and its context. Authors' data handling: Nucleated cell counts were estimated from reference gene primer amplification. Sequencing was performed with immunoSEQ multiplex PCR; in TCRdb, only in-frame clones are kept and a portion is missing. V and J calls and clone size are as listed in that table; D and trimming were resolved from the DNA. This sample yields fewer than 350,000 clones, of which 80% to 90% are seen a single time; under 2.5% belongs to the top ten. The germline V gene has CDR1 SGHTS and CDR2 YDEGEE. The CDR3 contains 14 residues. V gave up 3 bases and J gave up 7 bases; unmatched junction bases: 6. This entry comes from a study of blood T cell repertoires in COVID-19. On the study more broadly: T cells, B-cell-depleted T cells, or PBMCs provided the cDNA or gDNA that served as material.

Individuals drawn from around 24 US areas were roughly 18 to 95 years old. Categorization into cohorts depended on clinical history that participants reported. The origin of this receptor is a man aged 30 to 39 who had recovered from COVID-19. This chain links TRBV5-8 with TRBJ1-4, with 7 bases that match TRBD1. Sequencing used PBMCs or T cells enriched from blood (not recorded which). DNA of the CDR3: TGTGCCAGCAGCTCAGGACAGGTCGGTGAAAAACTGTTTTTT. Translation gives CASSSGQVGEKLFF.